The 6 T cell receptor beta chains below all came from one sample that was sequenced in a study of T cells in Graves' hyperthyroidism and ophthalmopathy. Amplified regions were TCR beta CDR3 sequences from RNA transcripts. Carried out on the TCR CDR3, a first-round RT-PCR used the HTBI primer set. MiXCR, run by TCRdb on the multiplex PCR reads, gives a single entry per CDR3 protein. The repertoire holds some 270,000 distinct CDR3 sequences, with 10% to 15% as singletons. Sequenced input: blood. The receptors shown here come from a woman younger than 45 with Graves' hyperthyroidism that later progressed to Graves' ophthalmopathy.

This clonotype turned up a few times. The V call is TRBV28, the J call TRBJ2-2; 8 bases align to TRBD1. The germline gives CDR1 MDHEN, CDR2 SYDVKM. Trimming at V came to 6 bases and at J to 4 bases, leaving 7 bases not matched to a gene. This CDR3 region has 15 residues. CDR3: CASSPTDRGTGELFF. The CDR3 nucleotides read TGTGCCAGCAGCCCGACAGACAGGGGCACCGGGGAGCTGTTTTTT.

This clonotype has just a few counts. The J gene is TRBJ2-7, the V gene TRBV27; D ambiguous. V gave up 7 bases and J gave up 3 bases, with 7 bases separating them. Germline V gene lookup returns CDR1 MNHEY and CDR2 SMNVEV (reference sequence). The CDR3 has 11 residues. In DNA, the CDR3 is TGTGCCAGCATGGCTTACTACGAGCAGTACTTC. Protein product: CASMAYYEQYF.

This clonotype was detected many times. The J gene is TRBJ2-1, the V gene TRBV20-1, with D possibly being TRBD1 (7 bases). The V end lost 0 bases, the J end lost 1 base, and 19 bases lay between the germline ends. The CDR3 runs to 18 residues. Looked up from germline, CDR1 is DFQATT and CDR2 is SNEGSKA (reference sequence). CDR3 amino acids: CSARDRDSRGGSYNEQFF. The DNA of the CDR3 is TGCAGTGCTAGAGACAGGGACAGTCGAGGGGGGTCCTACAATGAGCAGTTCTTC.

J is TRBJ2-3 and V is TRBV9, with a weak D call TRBD2 (6 bases). The CDR3 contains 14 residues. V lost 2 bases, J lost 3 bases, and 10 bases lay in between. Germline loops: CDR1 SGDLS, CDR2 YYNGEE. CDR3 protein: CASSVGLVTDTQYF. As DNA, the CDR3 is TGTGCCAGCAGCGTGGGACTTGTGACAGATACGCAGTATTTT.

This clonotype was observed a handful of times. V gene TRBV9 combines with J gene TRBJ2-6; D might be TRBD1 (5 bases). CDR3 length: 15 residues. The V end was cut by 0 bases, the J end by 3 bases, with 7 bases between. Germline assignment: CDR1 SGDLS and CDR2 YYNGEE. The CDR3 region has the DNA TGTGCCAGCAGCGTAGGGCAGGGTGGGGCCAACGTCCTGACTTTC. Translating gives CASSVGQGGANVLTF.

This clonotype has at least ten counts. This chain connects TRBV6-1 to TRBJ2-7; D is unresolved. Germline CDR1 reads MNHNS; CDR2 reads SASEGT. The CDR3 totals 14 residues. V dropped 5 bases and J dropped 0 bases, with 11 bases sitting between them. The CDR3 DNA reads TGTGCCAGCAGTCTGACGTGGAGCTCCTACGAGCAGTACTTC. This translates into CASSLTWSSYEQYF.